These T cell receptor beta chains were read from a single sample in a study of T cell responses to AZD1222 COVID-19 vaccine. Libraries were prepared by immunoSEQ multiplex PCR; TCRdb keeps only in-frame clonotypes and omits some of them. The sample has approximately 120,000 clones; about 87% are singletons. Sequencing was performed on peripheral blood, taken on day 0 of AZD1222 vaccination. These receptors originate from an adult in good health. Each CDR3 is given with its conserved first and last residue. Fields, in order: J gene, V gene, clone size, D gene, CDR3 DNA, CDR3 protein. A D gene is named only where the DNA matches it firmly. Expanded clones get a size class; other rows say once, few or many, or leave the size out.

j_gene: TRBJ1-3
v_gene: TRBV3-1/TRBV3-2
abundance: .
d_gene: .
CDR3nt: TGTGCCAGCAGTCGTGGACCGATCTCTGGAAACACCATATATTTT
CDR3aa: CASSRGPISGNTIYF

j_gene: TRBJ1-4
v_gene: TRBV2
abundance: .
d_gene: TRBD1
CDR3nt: TGTGCCAGCAGACGTGACAGGGGTTATGAAAAACTGTTTTTT
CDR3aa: CASRRDRGYEKLFF

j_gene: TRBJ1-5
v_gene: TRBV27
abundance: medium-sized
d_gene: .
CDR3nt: TGTGCCAGCAGTTTATCGGTTGGCCAAAGCAATCAGCCCCAGCATTTT
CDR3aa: CASSLSVGQSNQPQHF

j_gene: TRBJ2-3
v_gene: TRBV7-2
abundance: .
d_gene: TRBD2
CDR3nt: TGTGCCAGCAGCTTTTTGGGACAGGCAACTAGCGGGAGGCGAGATACGCAGTATTTT
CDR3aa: CASSFLGQATSGRRDTQYF

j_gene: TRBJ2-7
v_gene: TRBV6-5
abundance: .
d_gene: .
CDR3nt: TGTGCCAGCAGTTATGCGGGGCCCTGGCACGAGCAGTACTTC
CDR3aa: CASSYAGPWHEQYF

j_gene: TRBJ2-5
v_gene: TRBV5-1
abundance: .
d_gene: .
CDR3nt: TGCGCCAGCAGCCTCGACAGTTCCCAAGAGACCCAGTACTTC
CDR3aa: CASSLDSSQETQYF

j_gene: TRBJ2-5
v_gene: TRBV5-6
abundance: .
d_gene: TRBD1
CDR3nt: TGTGCCAGCAGCTTGACAGGGGGAGAGACCCAGTACTTC
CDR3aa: CASSLTGGETQYF

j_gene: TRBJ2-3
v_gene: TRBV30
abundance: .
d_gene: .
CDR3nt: TGTGCCTGGAGCCAGGGCACTACAGATACGCAGTATTTT
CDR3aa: CAWSQGTTDTQYF

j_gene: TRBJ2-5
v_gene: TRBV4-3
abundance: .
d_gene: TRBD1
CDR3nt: TGCGCCAGCAGCCAAGCGGTCAGGGGGCGCGGGGAGACCCAGTACTTC
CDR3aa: CASSQAVRGRGETQYF

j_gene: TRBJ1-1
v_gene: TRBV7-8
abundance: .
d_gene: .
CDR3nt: TGTGCCAGCAGCTTCTCGGTGGGGAACACTGAAGCTTTCTTT
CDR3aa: CASSFSVGNTEAFF

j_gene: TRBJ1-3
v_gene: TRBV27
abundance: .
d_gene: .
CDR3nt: TGTGCCAGCAGTTTATCGCTTTCGACCTCTCTAGACACCATATATTTT
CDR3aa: CASSLSLSTSLDTIYF

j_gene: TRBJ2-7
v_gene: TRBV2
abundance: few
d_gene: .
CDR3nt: TGTGCCAGCTACTATCGGCCCTACGAGCAGTACTTC
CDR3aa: CASYYRPYEQYF

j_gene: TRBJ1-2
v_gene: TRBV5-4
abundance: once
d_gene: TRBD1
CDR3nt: TGTGCCAGCACCGTGAGGGTGGGGCAGGGGGATGGTGGCTACACCTTC
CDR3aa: CASTVRVGQGDGGYTF

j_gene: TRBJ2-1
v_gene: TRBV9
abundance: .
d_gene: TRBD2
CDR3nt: TGTGCCAGCAGCGTAGGCGGTAGCGGGAGTTATAATGAGCAGTTCTTC
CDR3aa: CASSVGGSGSYNEQFF

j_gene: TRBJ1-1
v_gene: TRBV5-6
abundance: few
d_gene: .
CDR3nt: TGTGCCAGCAGTTCCGGGCCCATGAACACTGAAGCTTTCTTT
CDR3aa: CASSSGPMNTEAFF

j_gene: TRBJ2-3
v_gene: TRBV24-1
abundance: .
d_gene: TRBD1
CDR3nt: TGTGCCATTCGGACAGGGACAGATACGCAGTATTTT
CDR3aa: CAIRTGTDTQYF

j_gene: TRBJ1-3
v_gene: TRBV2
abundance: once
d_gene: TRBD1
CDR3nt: TGTGCCAGCGGGGGACAGTCAACTCGCTCTGGAAACACCATATATTTT
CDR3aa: CASGGQSTRSGNTIYF

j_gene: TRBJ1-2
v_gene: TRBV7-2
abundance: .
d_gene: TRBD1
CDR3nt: TGTGCCAGCAGCTTAGCAGGGGGCCCCTATGGCTACACCTTC
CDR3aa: CASSLAGGPYGYTF

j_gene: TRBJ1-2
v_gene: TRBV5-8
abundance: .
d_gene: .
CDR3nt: TGTGCCAGCAGCTTGAATAGGGGCAACTATGGCTACACCTTC
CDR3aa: CASSLNRGNYGYTF

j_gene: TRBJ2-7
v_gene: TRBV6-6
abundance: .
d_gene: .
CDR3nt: TGTGCCAGCAGTTCTATGTATGAGCAGTACTTC
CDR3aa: CASSSMYEQYF

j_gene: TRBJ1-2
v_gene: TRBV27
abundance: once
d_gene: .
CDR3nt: TGTGCCAGCAGTGACGAGGCTAACTATGGCTACACCTTC
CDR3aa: CASSDEANYGYTF

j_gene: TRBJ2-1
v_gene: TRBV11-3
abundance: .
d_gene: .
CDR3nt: TGTGCCAGCAGCTCCTTACGATACAATGAGCAGTTCTTC
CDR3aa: CASSSLRYNEQFF

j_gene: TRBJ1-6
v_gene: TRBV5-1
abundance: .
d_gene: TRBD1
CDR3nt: TGCGCCAGCAGCTTGGCAGGGGGTACGGCGAATTCACCCCTCCACTTT
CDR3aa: CASSLAGGTANSPLHF

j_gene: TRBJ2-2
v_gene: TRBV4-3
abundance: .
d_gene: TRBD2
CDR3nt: TGCGCCAGCAGCCACTCTAGCGGGGACAACACCGGGGAGCTGTTTTTT
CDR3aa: CASSHSSGDNTGELFF

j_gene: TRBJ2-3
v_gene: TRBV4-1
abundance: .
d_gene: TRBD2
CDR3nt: TGCGCCAGCAGCCAAGATCCCAGCGGGGGGACCAATACGCAGTATTTT
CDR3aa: CASSQDPSGGTNTQYF

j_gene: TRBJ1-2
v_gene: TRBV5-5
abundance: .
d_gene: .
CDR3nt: TGTGCCAGCAGCTTGACGGATAGCTATGGCTACACCTTC
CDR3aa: CASSLTDSYGYTF

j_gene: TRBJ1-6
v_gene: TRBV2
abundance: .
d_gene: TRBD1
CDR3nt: TGTGCCAGCAGTGAATTGATTTTTGGGGCAGGGGGAGATTCACCCCTCCACTTT
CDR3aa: CASSELIFGAGGDSPLHF

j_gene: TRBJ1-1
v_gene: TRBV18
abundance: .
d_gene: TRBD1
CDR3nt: TGTGCCAGCTCACCCGTCGACAGGGTTTACACTGAAGCTTTCTTT
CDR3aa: CASSPVDRVYTEAFF

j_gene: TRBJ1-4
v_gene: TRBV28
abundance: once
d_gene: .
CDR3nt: TGTGCCAGCAGTCCCGGGCCCGCAACTAATGAAAAACTGTTTTTT
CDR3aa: CASSPGPATNEKLFF

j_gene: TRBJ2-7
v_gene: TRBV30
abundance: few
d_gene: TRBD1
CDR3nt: TGTGCCTGGACTAAGACAGGGGGTCTCTACGAGCAGTACTTC
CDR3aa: CAWTKTGGLYEQYF

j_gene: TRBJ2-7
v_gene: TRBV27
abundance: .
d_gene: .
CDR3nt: TGTGCCAGCAGTTCCTGGGCAAGGGAGCAGTACTTC
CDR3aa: CASSSWAREQYF

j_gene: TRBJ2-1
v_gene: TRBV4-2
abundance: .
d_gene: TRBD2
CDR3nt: TGTGCCAGCAGCCAAGCGGGGGGGCGGAATGAGCAGTTCTTC
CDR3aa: CASSQAGGRNEQFF

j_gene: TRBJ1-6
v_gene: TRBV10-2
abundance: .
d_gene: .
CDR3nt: TGCGCCAGCAGAATAACGACTGGACAGTACGACGTTTCACCCCTCCACTTT
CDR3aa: CASRITTGQYDVSPLHF

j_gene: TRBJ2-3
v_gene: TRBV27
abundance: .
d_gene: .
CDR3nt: TGTGCCAGCAGTGGAGGGGGATCAGATACGCAGTATTTT
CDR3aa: CASSGGGSDTQYF

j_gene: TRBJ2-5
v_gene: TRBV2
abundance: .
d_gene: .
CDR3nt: TGTGCCAGCAGTGAAACCCGACAGCCCTGGGAGACCCAGTACTTC
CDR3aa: CASSETRQPWETQYF

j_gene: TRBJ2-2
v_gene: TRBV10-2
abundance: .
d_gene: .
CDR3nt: TGCGCCAGCAGTTTATTGGGGGCGAACACCGGGGAGCTGTTTTTT
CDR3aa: CASSLLGANTGELFF

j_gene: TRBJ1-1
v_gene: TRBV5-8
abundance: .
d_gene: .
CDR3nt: TGTGCCAGCAGGCAGAGGGGGGGCCGAAACACTGAAGCTTTCTTT
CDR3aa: CASRQRGGRNTEAFF

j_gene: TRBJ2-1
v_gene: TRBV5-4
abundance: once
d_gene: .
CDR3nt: TGTGCCAGCAGCTTGGCCTTTGGTAGACTAGGGGACAATGAGCAGTTCTTC
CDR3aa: CASSLAFGRLGDNEQFF

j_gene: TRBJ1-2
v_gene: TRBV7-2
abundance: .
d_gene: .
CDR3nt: TGTGCCAGCAGCTTAGGAGGGGCCCATGGCTACACCTTC
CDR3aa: CASSLGGAHGYTF

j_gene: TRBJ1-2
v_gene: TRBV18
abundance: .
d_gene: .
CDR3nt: TGTGCCAGCTCACCAGATGCAGGGATAAGTAACTATGGCTACACCTTC
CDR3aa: CASSPDAGISNYGYTF

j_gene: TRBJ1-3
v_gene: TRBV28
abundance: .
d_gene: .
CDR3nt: TGTGCCAGCAGCCGAACGCAAAGCACCATATATTTT
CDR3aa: CASSRTQSTIYF

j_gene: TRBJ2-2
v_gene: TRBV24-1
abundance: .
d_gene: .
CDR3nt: TGTGCCACCAGTGCAGGGGCGGGCACCGGGGAGCTGTTTTTT
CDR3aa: CATSAGAGTGELFF

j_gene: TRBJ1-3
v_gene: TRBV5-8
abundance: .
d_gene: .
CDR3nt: TGTGCCAGCAGCCCTCGGCCCAATTCTGGAAACACCATATATTTT
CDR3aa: CASSPRPNSGNTIYF

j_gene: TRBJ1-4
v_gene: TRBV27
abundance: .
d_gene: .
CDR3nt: TGTGCCAGCAGTTTATCCGGGTGGGAGGTGGGGAATGAAAAACTGTTTTTT
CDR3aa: CASSLSGWEVGNEKLFF

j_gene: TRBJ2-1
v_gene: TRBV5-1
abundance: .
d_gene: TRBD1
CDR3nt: TGCGCCAGCAGCACCTCTTCAGGGGGCCTAGACAATGAGCAGTTCTTC
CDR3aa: CASSTSSGGLDNEQFF

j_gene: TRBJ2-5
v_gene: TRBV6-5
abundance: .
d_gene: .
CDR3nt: TGTGCCAGCAGTTACCAGGTCCCTCAAGAGACCCAGTACTTC
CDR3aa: CASSYQVPQETQYF

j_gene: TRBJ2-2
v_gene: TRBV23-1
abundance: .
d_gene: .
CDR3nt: TGCGCCAGCAGTCAATACGTCCCTCCGAACACCGGGGAGCTGTTTTTT
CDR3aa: CASSQYVPPNTGELFF